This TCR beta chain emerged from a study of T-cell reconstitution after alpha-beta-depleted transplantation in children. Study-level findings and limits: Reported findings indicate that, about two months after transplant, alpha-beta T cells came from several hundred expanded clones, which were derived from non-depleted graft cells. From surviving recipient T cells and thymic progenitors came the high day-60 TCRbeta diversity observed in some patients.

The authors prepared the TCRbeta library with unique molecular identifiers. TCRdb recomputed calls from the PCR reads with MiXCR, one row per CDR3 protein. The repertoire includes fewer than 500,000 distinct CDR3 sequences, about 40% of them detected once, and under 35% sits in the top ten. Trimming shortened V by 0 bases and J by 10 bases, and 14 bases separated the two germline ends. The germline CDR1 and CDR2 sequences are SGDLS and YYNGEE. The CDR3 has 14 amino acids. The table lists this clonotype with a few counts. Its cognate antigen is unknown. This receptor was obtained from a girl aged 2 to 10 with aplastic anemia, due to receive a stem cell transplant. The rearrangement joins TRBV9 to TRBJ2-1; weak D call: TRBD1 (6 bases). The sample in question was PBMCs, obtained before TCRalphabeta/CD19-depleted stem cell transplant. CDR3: CASSVEGVREEQFF. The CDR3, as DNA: TGTGCCAGCAGCGTAGAGGGGGTCCGGGAAGAGCAGTTCTTC. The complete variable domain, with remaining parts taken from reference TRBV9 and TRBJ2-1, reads DSGVTQTPKHLITATGQRVTLRCSPRSGDLSVYWYQQSLDQGLQFLIQYYNGEERAKGNILERFSAQQFPDLHSELNLSSLELGDSALYFCASSVEGVREEQFFGPGTRLTVL.